This is a list of T cell receptor beta chains from one sample in a study of cytomegalovirus exposure and HLA in healthy donors. Assay used: immunoSEQ multiplex PCR; TCRdb lists only in-frame clones, some missing. Of approximately 92,000 clones listed, around 86% were seen once; the top ten hold roughly 4%. Sequencing input: PBMCs. The source of these receptors is a woman in her 70s in good health and CMV-seropositive. Both conserved end residues are part of each CDR3. The D gene is left open where the match is weak. Not all rows give a size; the values are once, few, many and, for expanded clones, a class.

V: TRBV7-2; size: few; D: .; length: 13; J: TRBJ2-1; DNA: TGTGCCAGCAGCCCTGACTCCCTCAAGGAGCAGTTCTTC; CDR3: CASSPDSLKEQFF
V: TRBV28; size: .; D: .; length: 17; J: TRBJ2-1; DNA: TGTGCCAGCACCTCTGCGGGGAGGTCAAGCTCCTACAATGAGCAGTTCTTC; CDR3: CASTSAGRSSSYNEQFF
V: TRBV11-3; size: few; D: .; length: 13; J: TRBJ2-7; DNA: TGTGCCAGCAGCCTTGGATCGGAGGTAGAGCAGTACTTC; CDR3: CASSLGSEVEQYF
V: TRBV19; size: .; D: .; length: 16; J: TRBJ2-1; DNA: TGTGCCAGTAGTAGAAGACAGGTACGAAACATGAATGAGCAGTTCTTC; CDR3: CASSRRQVRNMNEQFF
V: TRBV21-1; size: .; D: .; length: 16; J: TRBJ2-1; DNA: TGTGCCAGCAGCCGCGAGGGACAGCGGGAGCCGAATGAGCAGTTCTTC; CDR3: CASSREGQREPNEQFF
V: TRBV19; size: .; D: TRBD2; length: 17; J: TRBJ2-3; DNA: TGTGCCAGTAGTATGAGGCCAGCGGGAGGACCCACAGATACGCAGTATTTT; CDR3: CASSMRPAGGPTDTQYF
V: TRBV7-3; size: .; D: TRBD2; length: 15; J: TRBJ2-5; DNA: TGTGCCAGCAGCTTACACCTAGCGGGCCAAGAGACCCAGTACTTC; CDR3: CASSLHLAGQETQYF
V: TRBV9; size: .; D: TRBD1; length: 14; J: TRBJ2-2; DNA: TGTGCCAGCGGAAGGACAGGAACCACCGGGGAGCTGTTTTTT; CDR3: CASGRTGTTGELFF
V: TRBV11-3; size: .; D: .; length: 16; J: TRBJ2-3; DNA: TGTGCCAGCAGCTTAGATCATCTAGCGTCATCCGGTACGCAGTATTTT; CDR3: CASSLDHLASSGTQYF
V: TRBV30; size: .; D: .; length: 11; J: TRBJ2-7; DNA: TGTGCCTGGGTGGGGGGTTACGAGCAGTACTTC; CDR3: CAWVGGYEQYF
V: TRBV20-1; size: .; D: TRBD2; length: 11; J: TRBJ2-1; DNA: TGCAGTGCTTTAGCGGGAGCTGAGCAGTTCTTC; CDR3: CSALAGAEQFF
V: TRBV4-3; size: .; D: TRBD2; length: 19; J: TRBJ2-3; DNA: TGCGCCAGCAGCCAAGAAGGGGGGACTAGCGGGAGCCCTACAGATACGCAGTATTTT; CDR3: CASSQEGGTSGSPTDTQYF
V: TRBV9; size: .; D: .; length: 15; J: TRBJ1-6; DNA: TGTGCCAGCAGCGCCTCACAGGGAGGGTTCTCACCCCTCCACTTT; CDR3: CASSASQGGFSPLHF
V: TRBV10-3; size: few; D: TRBD2; length: 15; J: TRBJ2-7; DNA: TGTGCCATCACCCAGACTAGCGGGACGGCGGGAGAGCAGTACTTC; CDR3: CAITQTSGTAGEQYF
V: TRBV28; size: .; D: TRBD1; length: 14; J: TRBJ1-2; DNA: TGTGCCAGCAGTTTATACGACAGGGATAATGGCTACACCTTC; CDR3: CASSLYDRDNGYTF
V: TRBV28; size: .; D: TRBD1; length: 16; J: TRBJ1-2; DNA: TGTGCCAGCAGCACCGGCGGACAGGGGGCCCCCTATGGCTACACCTTC; CDR3: CASSTGGQGAPYGYTF
V: TRBV4-1; size: .; D: TRBD1; length: 14; J: TRBJ2-7; DNA: TGCGCCAGCAGCCAAGATAACAGGGGGCGCGAGCAGTACTTC; CDR3: CASSQDNRGREQYF
V: TRBV9; size: .; D: TRBD2; length: 15; J: TRBJ2-2; DNA: TGTGCCAGCAGCGTTACTAGCGGGAGCACCGGGGAGCTGTTTTTT; CDR3: CASSVTSGSTGELFF
V: TRBV7-2; size: .; D: .; length: 15; J: TRBJ1-2; DNA: TGTGCCAGCAGCTTAGGTGTTGGGGCAGGGATAGGCTACACCTTC; CDR3: CASSLGVGAGIGYTF
V: TRBV9; size: .; D: TRBD2; length: 15; J: TRBJ2-1; DNA: TGTGCCAGCAGCGTAGAGCTAGCGGGAGGAGGGGAGCAGTTCTTC; CDR3: CASSVELAGGGEQFF
V: TRBV7-2; size: .; D: TRBD2; length: 16; J: TRBJ2-3; DNA: TGTGCCAGCTCTAGACTAGCGGGAGGGAACACAGATACGCAGTATTTT; CDR3: CASSRLAGGNTDTQYF
V: TRBV6-5; size: few; D: .; length: 15; J: TRBJ1-6; DNA: TGTGCCAGCAGTTACTCGGGACACAATAATTCACCCCTCCACTTT; CDR3: CASSYSGHNNSPLHF
V: TRBV6-5; size: .; D: TRBD2; length: 14; J: TRBJ2-7; DNA: TGTGCCAGCAGCAAACGGACTAGCTCTCTCGAGCAGTACTTC; CDR3: CASSKRTSSLEQYF
V: TRBV28; size: .; D: TRBD2; length: 16; J: TRBJ2-7; DNA: TGTGCCAGCAGTTCCGGTTCCCGGGAGGACTCCTACGAGCAGTACTTC; CDR3: CASSSGSREDSYEQYF
V: TRBV28; size: .; D: .; length: 10; J: TRBJ1-4; DNA: TGTGCCAGCCAGGGGGAAAAACTGTTTTTT; CDR3: CASQGEKLFF
V: TRBV25-1; size: few; D: TRBD2; length: 15; J: TRBJ2-1; DNA: TGTGCCAGCAGTGAACGGACTAGACGGGACAATGAGCAGTTCTTC; CDR3: CASSERTRRDNEQFF
V: TRBV10-2; size: .; D: TRBD1; length: 13; J: TRBJ2-7; DNA: TGCGCCAGCAGTGGGACAGGGTATCTCGAGCAGTACTTC; CDR3: CASSGTGYLEQYF
V: TRBV7-8; size: few; D: .; length: 14; J: TRBJ2-7; DNA: TGTGCCAGCACCTCCCGACTATCCCTCTCCGAGCAGTACTTC; CDR3: CASTSRLSLSEQYF
V: TRBV11-2; size: .; D: TRBD2; length: 16; J: TRBJ2-5; DNA: TGTGCCAGCACCGCGGGACTAGCGGGAGAGGGGAAGACCCAGTACTTC; CDR3: CASTAGLAGEGKTQYF
V: TRBV5-6; size: .; D: TRBD2; length: 16; J: TRBJ2-3; DNA: TGTGCCAGCAGCCTCAGGACTAGCGGGAGCACAGATACGCAGTATTTT; CDR3: CASSLRTSGSTDTQYF
V: TRBV7-2; size: .; D: TRBD1; length: 15; J: TRBJ2-2; DNA: TGTGCCAGCAGCCCACGGACAGGGAACGCCGGGGAGCTGTTTTTT; CDR3: CASSPRTGNAGELFF
V: TRBV7-2; size: .; D: TRBD2; length: 16; J: TRBJ2-3; DNA: TGTGCCAGCAGCTTAGTAGCGGGAGGGCCCGGAGATACGCAGTATTTT; CDR3: CASSLVAGGPGDTQYF
V: TRBV11-1; size: .; D: TRBD1; length: 15; J: TRBJ2-5; DNA: TGTGCCAGCAGGGACGGGACAGGGCTCCAAGAGACCCAGTACTTC; CDR3: CASRDGTGLQETQYF
V: TRBV2; size: .; D: .; length: 14; J: TRBJ2-3; DNA: TGTGCCAGCTCACGGGAGCTAAGTACAGATACGCAGTATTTT; CDR3: CASSRELSTDTQYF
V: TRBV6-4; size: .; D: .; length: 15; J: TRBJ2-7; DNA: TGTGCCAGCAGAACTAAAACAGGGAATCTCTCCGAGCAGTACTTC; CDR3: CASRTKTGNLSEQYF
V: TRBV5-1; size: .; D: .; length: 14; J: TRBJ2-5; DNA: TGCGCCAGCAGCTTATGGGGCAGCCAAGAGACCCAGTACTTC; CDR3: CASSLWGSQETQYF
V: TRBV9; size: .; D: TRBD2; length: 16; J: TRBJ2-7; DNA: TGTGCCAGCAGCGTAGGGGTTAGCGGGATAGTCTACGAGCAGTACTTC; CDR3: CASSVGVSGIVYEQYF
V: TRBV19; size: .; D: TRBD2; length: 16; J: TRBJ2-1; DNA: TGTGCCAGTAGTGCCGCAAGCGGGAACTCCTACAATGAGCAGTTCTTC; CDR3: CASSAASGNSYNEQFF
V: TRBV30; size: .; D: TRBD2; length: 13; J: TRBJ2-4; DNA: TGTGCCTGGGGGGACTACGCCAAAAACATTCAGTACTTC; CDR3: CAWGDYAKNIQYF
V: TRBV7-2; size: .; D: .; length: 14; J: TRBJ2-7; DNA: TGTGCCAGCAGCTTAAATGGCGGGGTCTACGAGCAGTACTTC; CDR3: CASSLNGGVYEQYF
V: TRBV7-2; size: once; D: .; length: 16; J: TRBJ2-1; DNA: TGTGCCAGTTCATTTCTGGGCCCCGGCATATACAATGAGCAGTTCTTC; CDR3: CASSFLGPGIYNEQFF
V: TRBV5-5; size: .; D: TRBD1; length: 17; J: TRBJ2-7; DNA: TGTGCCAGCAGCTTGTCCGTAGGACAGGGGGCAGGGTACGAGCAGTACTTC; CDR3: CASSLSVGQGAGYEQYF
V: TRBV27; size: .; D: TRBD2; length: 16; J: TRBJ2-1; DNA: TGTGCCAGCAGTTTATCGACTAGCGGGAGGTCAGGTGAGCAGTTCTTC; CDR3: CASSLSTSGRSGEQFF
V: TRBV30; size: .; D: TRBD1; length: 14; J: TRBJ1-6; DNA: TGTGCCTGGAGAACAGGGGGCTATAATTCACCCCTCCACTTT; CDR3: CAWRTGGYNSPLHF
V: TRBV11-2; size: .; D: .; length: 15; J: TRBJ2-3; DNA: TGTGCCAGCAGCTTAGGGGGCATAAGGACAGATACGCAGTATTTT; CDR3: CASSLGGIRTDTQYF
V: TRBV30; size: .; D: TRBD2; length: 16; J: TRBJ2-1; DNA: TGTGCCTGGAGTGTACTAGCGGGAGCCTCCTACAATGAGCAGTTCTTC; CDR3: CAWSVLAGASYNEQFF
V: TRBV25-1; size: .; D: .; length: 15; J: TRBJ1-5; DNA: TGTGCCAGCAGCTCATCGGACAGACCTAATCAGCCCCAGCATTTT; CDR3: CASSSSDRPNQPQHF
V: TRBV29-1; size: .; D: TRBD1; length: 12; J: TRBJ1-2; DNA: TGCAGCGTTGACAGGGGGCGAAATGGCTACACCTTC; CDR3: CSVDRGRNGYTF